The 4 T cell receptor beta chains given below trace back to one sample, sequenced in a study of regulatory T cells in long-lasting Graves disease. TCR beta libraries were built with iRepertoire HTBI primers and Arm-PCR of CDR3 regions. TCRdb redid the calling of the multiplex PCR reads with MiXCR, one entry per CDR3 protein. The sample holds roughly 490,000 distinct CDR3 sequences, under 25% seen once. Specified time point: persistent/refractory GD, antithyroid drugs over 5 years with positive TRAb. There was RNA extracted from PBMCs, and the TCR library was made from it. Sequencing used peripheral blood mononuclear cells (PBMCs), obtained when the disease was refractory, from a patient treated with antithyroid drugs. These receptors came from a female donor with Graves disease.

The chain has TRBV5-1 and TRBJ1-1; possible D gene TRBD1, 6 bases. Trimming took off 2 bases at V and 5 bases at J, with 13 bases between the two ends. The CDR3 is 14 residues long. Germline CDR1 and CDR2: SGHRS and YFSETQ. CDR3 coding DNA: TGCGCCAGCAGCTTACAGGGTTTGACGACTGAAGCTTTCTTT. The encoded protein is CASSLQGLTTEAFF.

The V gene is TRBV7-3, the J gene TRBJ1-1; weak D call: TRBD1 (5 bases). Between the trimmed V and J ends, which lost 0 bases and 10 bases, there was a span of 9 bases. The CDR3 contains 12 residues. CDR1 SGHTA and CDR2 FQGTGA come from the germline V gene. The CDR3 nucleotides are TGTGCCAGCAGCTTAACGTTCGGGGCAGCTTTCTTT. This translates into CASSLTFGAAFF.

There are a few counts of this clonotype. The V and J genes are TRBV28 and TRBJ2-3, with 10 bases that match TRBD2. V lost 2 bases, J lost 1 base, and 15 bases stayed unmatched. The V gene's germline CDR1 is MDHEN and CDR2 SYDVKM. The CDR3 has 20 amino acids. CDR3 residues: CASSLGTGRGLAGGTDTQYF. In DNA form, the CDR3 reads TGTGCCAGCAGTTTAGGTACGGGACGAGGGCTAGCGGGGGGCACAGATACGCAGTATTTT.

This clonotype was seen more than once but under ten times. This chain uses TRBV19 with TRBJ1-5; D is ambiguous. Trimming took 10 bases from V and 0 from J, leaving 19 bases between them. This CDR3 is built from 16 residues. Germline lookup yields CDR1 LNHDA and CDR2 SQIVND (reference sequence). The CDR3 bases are TGTGCCACCCAACCCCTAGCTTCCGTTAGCAATCAGCCCCAGCATTTT. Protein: CATQPLASVSNQPQHF.